Described below is a single TCR beta chain sequence and its context. Its antigen is not yet known. Base qualities are not provided; no much larger clone lies one nucleotide away. Collaborating institutions collected whole blood in K2EDTA tubes following their own protocols. For TCRbeta analysis, collaborator samples were shipped as frozen whole blood, as isolated PBMCs, or as DNA extracted from either sample type. The sample is drawn from a study of blood T cell repertoires in COVID-19 (dated by TCRdb to the early 2020s). About the full investigation: Collaborator samples came from the United States, Italy and Spain and covered acute and convalescent phases of COVID-19. The material from the prospective study consisted of cDNA or gDNA derived from T cells, B-cell-depleted T cells, or PBMCs. The dataset comprised deeply sampled blood TCRbeta repertoires from subjects exposed to, actively infected with, or recovered from COVID-19. The repertoires were released in a freely available public database intended as a resource for research on the immune response to SARS-CoV-2. Samples were obtained from the ongoing ImmuneRACE study (first 160 participants) and from roughly 1,300 subjects provided by 6 global collaborators. The sample metadata nearly always contained a de-identified subject ID, COVID-19 status, age in years and sex. Where HLA class I and class II types were available, the types were taken from metadata supplied by the sample provider, not from assay-based typing. The paper's findings and limits, for the study overall: The quantity of clinical and demographic metadata differed by source and by participant and was supplied without curation.

CDR1 is given as MDHEN and CDR2 as SYDVKM, both from the germline V gene. V is shortened by 3 bases, J by 4 bases, and the region joining them spans 6 bases. The CDR3, from cysteine to phenylalanine, totals 13 residues. Only the CDR3 DNA is retained, 39 bases long and in frame from the first base. The immunoSEQ Assay, a bias-controlled multiplex PCR, was used to amplify TCRbeta CDR3 regions from genomic DNA. Per the original workflow: The number of nucleated cells in each sample was estimated by amplification of reference gene primers within the assay. Sequence reads were collapsed and filtered to measure the absolute abundance of every unique TCRbeta CDR3 rearrangement. Productive Simpson clonality was computed per sample as the square root of Simpson's diversity index over productive rearrangements. Drawn from immuneACCESS, this table holds only the in-frame rearrangements with V and J called that TCRdb kept. Clones are partly lost; checked studies trace under half to an unresolved V gene and leave the rest unexplained. The V and J calls and the clone size are those of that table, but D and trimming were determined from the DNA. This sample has approximately 300,000 clones in its table, and around 86% of those were observed once. The ten largest clones represent 1% of the sample.

The sequence is built from TRBV28 and TRBJ2-2; a confident D gene designation cannot be given. The sample comprised peripheral blood. This clonotype originated in a man aged 50-60 years with active or convalescent COVID-19. The CDR3 loop reads CASSLISTGELFF. The sequenced DNA is TGTGCCAGCAGTTTGATCAGCACCGGGGAGCTGTTTTTT.